The 3 T cell receptor beta chains reported below all come from one sample, sequenced in a study of blood T cell repertoires in COVID-19. Using immunoSEQ multiplex PCR, the repertoire was profiled, and TCRdb retains in-frame clones only, with some absent. The table records roughly 90,000 clones, roughly 76% of them present only once. Sequencing was done on a sample of peripheral blood. The receptors were sampled from a woman of 80 years or more with active or convalescent COVID-19.

The chain recombines TRBV2 with TRBJ1-4; a weak D match, TRBD1 (6 bases). Germline lookup yields CDR1 SNHLY and CDR2 FYNNEI. The CDR3 is 15 amino acids. V lost 3 bases, J lost 5 bases, and 13 bases lay in between. The CDR3 region is CASSDRGQGNEKLFF. CDR3 nucleotide sequence: TGTGCCAGCAGTGATAGGGGTCAGGGGAATGAAAAACTGTTTTTT.

V is TRBV28 and J is TRBJ2-3; tentative D call: TRBD2 (5 bases). In germline, CDR1 is MDHEN, CDR2 SYDVKM. The CDR3 loop spans 13 amino acids. Trimming removed 4 bases from V and 4 bases from J, with 9 bases in between. CDR3 residues: CASSWTSSDTQYF. CDR3 bases: TGTGCCAGCAGTTGGACTTCTTCAGATACGCAGTATTTT.

The chain is built from TRBV12-3 or TRBV12-4 and TRBJ1-2, with a tentative D call TRBD1 (6 bases). V lost 5 bases to trimming and J lost 4 bases, with 11 bases between them. CDR3 length equals 13 residues. Here the CDR3 DNA reads TGTGCCAGCAGTGCCCTAGGGGGCTATGGCTACACCTTC. Amino acids: CASSALGGYGYTF.